This entry lists 10 T cell receptor beta chains sequenced from one sample in a study of blood T cell repertoires in COVID-19. Assay: immunoSEQ multiplex PCR; the TCRdb copy retains only in-frame clones and omits some. The sample consists of roughly 76,000 clones, roughly 90% of them appearing once. Material: peripheral blood. These receptors were collected from an older man with active or convalescent COVID-19.

This clone was recorded a few times. This chain connects TRBV27 to TRBJ1-1; no firm D call. Germline loops: CDR1 MNHEY, CDR2 SMNVEV (reference sequence). With 7 bases removed from V and 0 bases from J, the gap between germline ends came to 18 bases. This CDR3 contains 16 residues. CDR3 loop: CASTKGSGYVNTEAFF. The CDR3 DNA reads as TGTGCCAGCACCAAAGGTTCAGGTTATGTGAACACTGAAGCTTTCTTT.

The V call is TRBV18, the J call TRBJ1-4; a possible D gene is TRBD1 (5 bases). The V gene lost 6 bases and the J gene lost 8 bases, with 16 bases spanning the gap. The CDR3 length is 14 residues. Per germline, CDR1 KGHSH and CDR2 LQKENI. CDR3: CASSYRRGVEKLFF. DNA for the CDR3: TGTGCCAGCTCCTATCGGAGGGGAGTGGAAAAACTGTTTTTT.

The V call is TRBV30, the J call TRBJ1-1; 9 bases match TRBD1. CDR1 and CDR2 (germline): GTSNPN, SVGIG (reference sequence). V shed 5 bases and J 8 bases; nucleotides not matched to a gene: 6. The CDR3 contains 12 residues. In DNA form, the CDR3 reads TGTGCCTGGGGTACAGGGGGCGCCGAAGCTTTCTTT. Translation gives CAWGTGGAEAFF.

CDR3: CASSQGGGPFKQYF. Written as DNA, the CDR3 is TGTGCCAGCAGCCAAGGGGGCGGTCCTTTCAAGCAGTACTTC. The V and J genes are TRBV3-1 (or the pseudogene TRBV3-2) and TRBJ2-7; D is perhaps TRBD1 (5 bases). Trimming shortened V by 1 base and J by 8 bases, and 15 bases separated the two germline ends. This CDR3 is built from 14 residues. Per germline, CDR1 LGHDT and CDR2 YNNKEL (reference sequence).

This clone was observed a single time. The chain recombines TRBV2 with TRBJ1-3; D unclear. CDR3 length equals 13 residues. Looked up from germline, CDR1 is SNHLY and CDR2 is FYNNEI. V lost 8 bases, J lost 0 bases, and 8 bases lay in between. The DNA of the CDR3 is TGTGCCAGCGATGAGAGCTCTGGAAACACCATATATTTT. Its protein product is CASDESSGNTIYF.

This chain links TRBV27 with TRBJ2-3; D may be TRBD1 (6 bases). The CDR3 loop spans 14 amino acids. The germline CDR1 and CDR2 sequences are MNHEY and SMNVEV (reference sequence). Trimming left V 2 bases short and J 3 bases short, with 9 bases between. In nucleotides, the CDR3 is TGTGCCAGCAGTTTAATGGACAGTACAGATACGCAGTATTTT. It is translated as CASSLMDSTDTQYF.

V is TRBV18 and J is TRBJ2-7; 9 bases align to TRBD1. Per the germline V gene, CDR1 is KGHSH and CDR2 is LQKENI. The CDR3 has 17 amino acids. Losses at the gene ends were 5 bases for V and 6 bases for J; bases not matched to a gene: 17. The CDR3 is CASSFSGTGLSFSEQYF. CDR3 coding DNA: TGTGCCAGCTCATTCTCCGGGACAGGGCTATCCTTCAGCGAGCAGTACTTC.

The rearrangement joins TRBV12-3 or TRBV12-4 to TRBJ1-5; the D is unclear. Trimming removed 3 bases at V and 8 bases at J, with 8 bases between. The CDR3 sequence is 12 residues long. CDR3 in DNA: TGTGCCAGCAGTTTTGGCGCGGAGCCCCAGCATTTT. Amino acids: CASSFGAEPQHF.

The chain combines TRBV5-1 with TRBJ2-5; D perhaps matches TRBD2 (7 bases). The length of the CDR3 is 13 residues. CDR1 SGHRS and CDR2 YFSETQ come from the germline V gene. V lost 2 bases and J lost 4, with 9 bases in between. CDR3 bases: TGCGCCAGCAGCTTCGGGGGGCGAGAGACCCAGTACTTC. It specifies CASSFGGRETQYF.

The chain has TRBV28 and TRBJ2-7; 8 nucleotides line up with TRBD2. V lost 7 bases and J lost 5; bases outside the gene matches: 13. The CDR3 consists of 15 residues. In germline, CDR1 is MDHEN, CDR2 SYDVKM. The CDR3 loop is CASNPPGGSRNEQYF. In nucleotides, the CDR3 is TGTGCCAGCAACCCGCCGGGGGGGAGCAGGAACGAGCAGTACTTC.